This T cell receptor (beta chain) appears in the sequencing data of a study of STAT3 mutations in large granular lymphocyte leukemia. Overall study results and limits: Some patients had dominant TCR clones larger than their STAT3 mutant burden. At least one immunodominant TCR beta clonotype appeared in every T-cell large granular lymphocyte leukemia patient. Clonal expansion was inferred from other time points because no sample existed at each clone's first appearance. Some patients had persisting codominant clonotypes that could mask small clones.

Sequencing used immunoSEQ multiplex PCR; TCRdb keeps in-frame clones, though not all of them. The sample lists under 35,000 clones, roughly 86% occurring once. With respect to this clone: Antigen unknown.

The CDR3 is 13 residues long. Trimming took 7 bases from V and 4 from J; bases not matched to a gene: 6. The V gene's germline CDR1 is MNHNY and CDR2 SVGAGI (reference sequence). Source material: peripheral blood mononuclear cells. This receptor was taken from a man in his sixties with T-cell large granular lymphocyte leukemia. Some clones in this sample may be carry-over from other donors' samples. V is TRBV6-6 and J is TRBJ1-1, with TRBD1 matching 7 bases. CDR3 loop: CASTRDSGTEAFF. CDR3 sequence (DNA): TGTGCCAGCACCCGGGACAGTGGCACTGAAGCTTTCTTT.